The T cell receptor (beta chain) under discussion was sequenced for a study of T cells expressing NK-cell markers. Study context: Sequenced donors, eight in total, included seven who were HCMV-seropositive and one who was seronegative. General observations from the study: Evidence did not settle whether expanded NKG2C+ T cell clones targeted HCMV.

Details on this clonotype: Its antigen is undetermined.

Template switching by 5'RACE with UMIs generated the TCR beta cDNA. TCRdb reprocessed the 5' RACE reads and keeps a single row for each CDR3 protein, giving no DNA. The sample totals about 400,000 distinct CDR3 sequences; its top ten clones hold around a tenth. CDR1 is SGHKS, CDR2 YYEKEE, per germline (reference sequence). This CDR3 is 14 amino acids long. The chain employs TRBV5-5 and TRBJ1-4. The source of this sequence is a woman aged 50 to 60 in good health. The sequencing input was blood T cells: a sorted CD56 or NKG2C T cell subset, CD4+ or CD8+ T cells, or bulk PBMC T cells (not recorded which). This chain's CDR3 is CASSKLATNEKLFF.